This section outlines one TCR beta chain sequence together with its context. Its antigen remains unidentified. In this record, gene identifiers and germline sequences come from the mouse. The sample comes from a study of tissue T cells after allogeneic stem cell transplantation (dated by TCRdb to between 2021 and 2022). With respect to the entire study: The study profiled TCR beta repertoires in many tissues obtained from research autopsies of patients with and without GVHD, and also in mouse models of GVHD. The human arm was a prospective observational study without blinding or randomization.

This sample's time point label indicates: mouse harvest day 7 after allogeneic transplant. Each mouse graft consisted of 10^7 T-cell-depleted bone marrow cells plus 10^6 splenic CD5+ T cells and was given by tail vein injection. A major MHC-mismatch B6 (H2b) into BALB/c (H2d) model was used to model mouse GVHD, and tissues were profiled at day 7 or 14. On day 7 or 14 post-transplant, mouse tissues and retro-orbital blood were harvested with separate sterile tools for each animal, and livers were flushed beforehand. Before genomic DNA isolation with the DNeasy Blood & Tissue Kit, mouse tissues were minced using razor blades in buffered saline. Library construction relied on the immunoSEQ multiplex PCR assay. Adaptive Biotechnologies performed the TCRbeta CDR3 sequencing at survey depth and reported CDR3 sequences, V/J genes, productive frequency and template counts. Amplification of TCR beta CDR3 regions started from genomic DNA instead of RNA. Concerning the study's data processing: Jensen-Shannon divergence was used to quantify pairwise repertoire overlap between tissues, with a value of 1 meaning complete divergence and a value of 0 meaning identical repertoires. Based on pairwise JSD values, tissues were grouped by single-linkage agglomerative hierarchical clustering, and the results were shown as dendrograms. GLIPH2 was run on all patient samples with simulation_depth 1000, kmer_min_depth 3, cdr3_length_cutoff 8, keeping groups with more than two unique CDR3s. A standardized tissue-overlap score was generated by extrapolating Jaccard GLIPH-group overlap across patients to a standard repertoire size of 1000 clones. Linear mixed-effect models, with tissue as a fixed effect and individual as a random effect, were used to test how diversity related to clinical or experimental variables. TCRdb provides this immuneACCESS table in a form limited to in-frame rearrangements. Some clones are lacking; in checked studies, under half of them reflect an unresolved V gene, and why the rest are absent is not known. Clonal size and the V and J genes are those of that table, whereas D and trimming came from the DNA. For this sample the table gives around 10,000 clones, of which around two fifths were detected only once. 1.8% of the sample belongs to the ten largest clones.

The paper as a whole reports these results and caveats: In both patients and mice, only a limited portion of the TCR repertoire detected in tissues was captured by blood and spleen T cells. The patient cohort was small and varied clinically, and sampling depth was recognized as a limitation. Within patients, how anatomically similar tissues were was a major factor shaping TCR repertoire composition, regardless of disease or transplant status. The study did not determine which tissue TCRs were alloreactive or antigen-specific, and some clones might have been persisting host cells. Few T cell clones were found to be shared across patients, but shared repertoire signatures across patients were revealed in a tissue-specific fashion by motif-based clustering.

Material: skin. This TCR was recovered from a female BALB/c mouse given C57BL/6 T cells with graft-versus-host disease after an allogeneic hematopoietic cell transplant.

The CDR3 reads as follows: CASSPGQGDTGQLYF. CDR3 DNA, as far as it was read: TGTGCCAGCAGTCCGGGACAGGGGGACACCGGGCAGCTCTAC. The rearrangement joined TRBV26 to TRBJ2-2; 11 bases in the middle match TRBD1. The read ends 1 residue shy of where the CDR3 ends; the end is completed using the germline J gene. V is trimmed back by 4 bases and J by 3 bases, and the junction contains 1 base that no gene match accounts for. The CDR3 covers 15 residues, taking in both the cysteine and the phenylalanine. Sequencing covers 42 bases of the CDR3, shown here with the frame starting at base 1. From a lookup of the germline V gene (reference sequence), CDR1 and CDR2 are KGHPV and FQNQEV.